This record looks at one T cell receptor beta chain sequence and its context. Its specificity is not known. Trimming took off 2 bases at V and 0 bases at J, with 7 bases between the two ends. The CDR3 contains 15 residues. Germline V gives CDR1 MNHEY, CDR2 SVGAGI. The data are from a study of OX40 agonist ivuxolimab in advanced cancers. Study context: Three individuals attained partial responses, comprising one hepatocellular carcinoma case and two cutaneous melanoma cases.

Findings and limits, study-wide: In the 0.1 to 3.0 mg/kg range, CD4+ and CD8+ blood T cells had expanded clonally by week 6.

Here immunoSEQ multiplex PCR was the method, and the copy in TCRdb shows in-frame clones only, minus some. The data show 35,000 to 40,000 clones, 80% to 95% seen once. The chain couples TRBV6-5 to TRBJ2-2; tentatively, D is TRBD2 (6 bases). This specimen consisted of CD4+ or CD8+ T cells sorted from blood, obtained in a trial of the OX40 agonist ivuxolimab. The TCR originated in an adult with an advanced solid tumor such as melanoma, head and neck, liver or kidney cancer. In nucleotides, the CDR3 is TGTGCCAGCAGTTACAGGACTACGAACACCGGGGAGCTGTTTTTT. Translation gives CASSYRTTNTGELFF.